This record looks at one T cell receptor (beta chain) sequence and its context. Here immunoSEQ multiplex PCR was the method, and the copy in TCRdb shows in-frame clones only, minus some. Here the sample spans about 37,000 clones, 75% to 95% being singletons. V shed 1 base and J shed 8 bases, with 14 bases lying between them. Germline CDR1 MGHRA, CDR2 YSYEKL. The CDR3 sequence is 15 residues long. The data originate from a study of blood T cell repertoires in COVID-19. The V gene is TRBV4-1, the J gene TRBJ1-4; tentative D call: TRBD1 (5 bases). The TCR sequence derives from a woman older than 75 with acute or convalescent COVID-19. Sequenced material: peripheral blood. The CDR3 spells CASSQGQMSGEKLFF. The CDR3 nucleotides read TGCGCCAGCAGCCAAGGACAGATGAGTGGGGAAAAACTGTTTTTT.